Listed below are T cell receptor beta chains from one sample, sequenced in a study of T cell responses to AZD1222 COVID-19 vaccine. Produced via immunoSEQ multiplex PCR; TCRdb's table is partial and in-frame only. The sample consists of around 140,000 clones, 88% of them appearing once. The input for sequencing was peripheral blood, taken 28 days after the second dose of the MenACWY control vaccine. These receptors all come from an adult who received the MenACWY meningococcal vaccine as a control. Each CDR3 is given with its conserved first and last residue. Each record gives: J gene, V gene, CDR3 length, CDR3 protein.

TRBJ2-3 | TRBV6-2/TRBV6-3 | 21 | CASSYSIFIAGGHYLTDTQYF
TRBJ1-1 | TRBV10-1 | 15 | CASSKRTGTNTEAFF
TRBJ1-4 | TRBV4-3 | 16 | CASSQGGRQGGEKLFF
TRBJ1-1 | TRBV6-4 | 14 | CASSPGDMNTEAFF
TRBJ1-5 | TRBV19 | 15 | CASSITGLSNQPQHF
TRBJ2-1 | TRBV7-2 | 16 | CASSFKLAGTYNEQFF
TRBJ1-1 | TRBV10-3 | 15 | CAITMGQGMNTEAFF
TRBJ2-1 | TRBV6-6 | 15 | CASSYSRDLHNEQFF
TRBJ1-1 | TRBV6-1 | 14 | CASSEQTGALEAFF
TRBJ1-2 | TRBV6-5 | 13 | CASSSTQGSGYTF
TRBJ2-5 | TRBV7-8 | 16 | CASSPNRQGAWETQYF
TRBJ2-2 | TRBV30 | 16 | CAWVGPGGSNTGELFF
TRBJ1-1 | TRBV5-8 | 13 | CASSFQGTTEAFF
TRBJ2-3 | TRBV4-2 | 16 | CASSQERQGGTDTQYF
TRBJ1-2 | TRBV5-4 | 12 | CASSLVEDGYTF
TRBJ1-4 | TRBV5-1 | 14 | CASSSDPNGEKLFF
TRBJ2-5 | TRBV5-6 | 13 | CASSLGRSGTQYF
TRBJ1-4 | TRBV6-6 | 14 | CASSYPTENEKLFF
TRBJ2-7 | TRBV30 | 11 | CAWSVPYEQYF
TRBJ2-1 | TRBV28 | 16 | CASSFSGQGSYNEQFF
TRBJ1-2 | TRBV5-1 | 16 | CASSLAGPEFNYGYTF
TRBJ1-2 | TRBV5-1 | 15 | CASSTNTLRVNGYTF
TRBJ2-4 | TRBV3-1/TRBV3-2 | 16 | CASSQRGQGKRNIQYF
TRBJ2-1 | TRBV7-2 | 16 | CASSQRQGDTYNEQFF
TRBJ2-3 | TRBV6-5 | 13 | CASLGTFEDTQYF
TRBJ1-4 | TRBV5-4 | 15 | CASSLGDSPNEKLFF
TRBJ1-6 | TRBV27 | 17 | CASSLPGQGFYNSPLHF
TRBJ1-6 | TRBV7-3 | 14 | CASSLLGPNSPLHF
TRBJ2-5 | TRBV4-2 | 19 | CASSQEGRAVGLYQETQYF
TRBJ2-3 | TRBV15 | 17 | CATSRDYPSGRPDTQYF
TRBJ2-5 | TRBV7-9 | 12 | CASSFEGVGVYF
TRBJ1-1 | TRBV3-1/TRBV3-2 | 16 | CASSLRTGGARTEAFF
TRBJ2-3 | TRBV5-5 | 14 | CASSFLTSTDTQYF
TRBJ2-3 | TRBV5-1 | 14 | CASSFMVLTDTQYF
TRBJ1-2 | TRBV6-2/TRBV6-3 | 19 | CASSYSDLKGRKTNYGYTF
TRBJ1-6 | TRBV5-4 | 15 | CASSLVGQAGSPLHF
TRBJ2-5 | TRBV15 | 12 | CATQQGEETQYF
TRBJ2-3 | TRBV6-2/TRBV6-3 | 15 | CASSYPAGARDTQYF
TRBJ1-1 | TRBV5-4 | 15 | CASRRRAAGNTEAFF
TRBJ2-5 | TRBV5-1 | 16 | CASSPGSLGDQETQYF
TRBJ2-3 | TRBV24-1 | 16 | CATSDLGIWDTDTQYF
TRBJ1-6 | TRBV18 | 16 | CASSPPSGAGNSPLHF
TRBJ1-1 | TRBV27 | 14 | CASRTGQMNTEAFF
TRBJ1-2 | TRBV6-1 | 12 | CASSEPGYGYTF
TRBJ1-2 | TRBV7-2 | 13 | CASSLEAGDGYTF
TRBJ2-4 | TRBV24-1 | 15 | CATSDGELAKNIQYF
TRBJ2-3 | TRBV6-5 | 15 | CASSLGGISTDTQYF
TRBJ1-5 | TRBV19 | 17 | CASSPGFGGPGNQPQHF
TRBJ1-2 | TRBV19 | 12 | CASSIRSYGYTF